One sample yielded the 2 T cell receptor beta chains listed below, sequenced in a study of tumor-infiltrating lymphocytes in oesophageal squamous cell carcinoma. Using its own MiXCR run on the PCR reads, TCRdb lists one record per CDR3 protein. Of 10,000 to 15,000 distinct CDR3 sequences listed, 56% are singletons. The specimen was esophageal tumor tissue. Every receptor here comes from a female donor with esophageal squamous cell carcinoma.

The chain uses TRBV7-2 and TRBJ2-1; 9 positions match TRBD1. This CDR3 is built from 17 residues. CDR1 and CDR2 from the germline V gene are SGHTA and FQGNSA. J lost 4 bases, V lost 5 bases, and 12 bases had no gene match. The chain's CDR3 is CASSLPTGTGNYNEQFF. In DNA form, the CDR3 reads TGTGCCAGCAGCCTTCCCACCGGGACAGGGAATTACAATGAGCAGTTCTTC. Together with reference TRBV7-2 and TRBJ2-1, the CDR3 gives the full variable domain: GAGVSQSPSNKVTEKGKDVELRCDPISGHTALYWYRQSLGQGLEFLIYFQGNSAPDKSGLPSDRFSAERTGGSVSTLTIQRTQQEDSAVYLCASSLPTGTGNYNEQFFGPGTRLTVL.

This clonotype was seen a handful of times. The chain links TRBV7-8 to TRBJ2-7; 9 bases fit TRBD1. Trimming cost V 5 bases and J 1 base; bases outside gene matches: 9. Germline CDR1 is SGHVS and CDR2 is FQNEAQ. The CDR3 totals 16 residues. The CDR3 bases are TGTGCCAGCAGCGAACAGGGACAGGGAGGGTCCTACGAGCAGTACTTC. Protein: CASSEQGQGGSYEQYF.